This T cell receptor beta chain is from a study of graft-versus-host responses after intestinal transplantation. Study as a whole: Recipients had multivisceral, liver-intestinal, or isolated intestinal transplants. Anti-thymocyte globulin served as induction for all recipients, who then took tacrolimus and steroids for roughly 3 years. Study-level points and caveats: Those patients showing graft-donor T cell macrochimerism displayed high graft-versus-host to host-versus-graft clonal ratios in allografts. The marrow of recipients harbored GvH clones, and ileum or blood showed some of them first.

Turning to this clone: Its cognate antigen is unknown.

Repertoires were generated with immunoSEQ multiplex PCR, while TCRdb's copy carries only in-frame clones and drops some. The sample has 75,000 to 100,000 clones, roughly 91% seen once. There are 17 residues in the CDR3. The ends lost 5 bases at V and 2 bases at J; junction bases unmatched: 12. From germline, CDR1 is SGHRS and CDR2 YFSETQ. This specimen consisted of unstimulated CD4+ T cells sorted from spleen or lymph node cells, obtained before transplant. The sequence was obtained from a human donor who was the organ donor for an intestinal transplant. V gene TRBV5-1 combines with J gene TRBJ2-7; 11 bases are a match to TRBD2. This CDR3 reads CASSRASGGRRAYEQYF. The CDR3 DNA reads as TGCGCCAGCAGTCGGGCTAGCGGGGGGCGACGGGCCTACGAGCAGTACTTC.